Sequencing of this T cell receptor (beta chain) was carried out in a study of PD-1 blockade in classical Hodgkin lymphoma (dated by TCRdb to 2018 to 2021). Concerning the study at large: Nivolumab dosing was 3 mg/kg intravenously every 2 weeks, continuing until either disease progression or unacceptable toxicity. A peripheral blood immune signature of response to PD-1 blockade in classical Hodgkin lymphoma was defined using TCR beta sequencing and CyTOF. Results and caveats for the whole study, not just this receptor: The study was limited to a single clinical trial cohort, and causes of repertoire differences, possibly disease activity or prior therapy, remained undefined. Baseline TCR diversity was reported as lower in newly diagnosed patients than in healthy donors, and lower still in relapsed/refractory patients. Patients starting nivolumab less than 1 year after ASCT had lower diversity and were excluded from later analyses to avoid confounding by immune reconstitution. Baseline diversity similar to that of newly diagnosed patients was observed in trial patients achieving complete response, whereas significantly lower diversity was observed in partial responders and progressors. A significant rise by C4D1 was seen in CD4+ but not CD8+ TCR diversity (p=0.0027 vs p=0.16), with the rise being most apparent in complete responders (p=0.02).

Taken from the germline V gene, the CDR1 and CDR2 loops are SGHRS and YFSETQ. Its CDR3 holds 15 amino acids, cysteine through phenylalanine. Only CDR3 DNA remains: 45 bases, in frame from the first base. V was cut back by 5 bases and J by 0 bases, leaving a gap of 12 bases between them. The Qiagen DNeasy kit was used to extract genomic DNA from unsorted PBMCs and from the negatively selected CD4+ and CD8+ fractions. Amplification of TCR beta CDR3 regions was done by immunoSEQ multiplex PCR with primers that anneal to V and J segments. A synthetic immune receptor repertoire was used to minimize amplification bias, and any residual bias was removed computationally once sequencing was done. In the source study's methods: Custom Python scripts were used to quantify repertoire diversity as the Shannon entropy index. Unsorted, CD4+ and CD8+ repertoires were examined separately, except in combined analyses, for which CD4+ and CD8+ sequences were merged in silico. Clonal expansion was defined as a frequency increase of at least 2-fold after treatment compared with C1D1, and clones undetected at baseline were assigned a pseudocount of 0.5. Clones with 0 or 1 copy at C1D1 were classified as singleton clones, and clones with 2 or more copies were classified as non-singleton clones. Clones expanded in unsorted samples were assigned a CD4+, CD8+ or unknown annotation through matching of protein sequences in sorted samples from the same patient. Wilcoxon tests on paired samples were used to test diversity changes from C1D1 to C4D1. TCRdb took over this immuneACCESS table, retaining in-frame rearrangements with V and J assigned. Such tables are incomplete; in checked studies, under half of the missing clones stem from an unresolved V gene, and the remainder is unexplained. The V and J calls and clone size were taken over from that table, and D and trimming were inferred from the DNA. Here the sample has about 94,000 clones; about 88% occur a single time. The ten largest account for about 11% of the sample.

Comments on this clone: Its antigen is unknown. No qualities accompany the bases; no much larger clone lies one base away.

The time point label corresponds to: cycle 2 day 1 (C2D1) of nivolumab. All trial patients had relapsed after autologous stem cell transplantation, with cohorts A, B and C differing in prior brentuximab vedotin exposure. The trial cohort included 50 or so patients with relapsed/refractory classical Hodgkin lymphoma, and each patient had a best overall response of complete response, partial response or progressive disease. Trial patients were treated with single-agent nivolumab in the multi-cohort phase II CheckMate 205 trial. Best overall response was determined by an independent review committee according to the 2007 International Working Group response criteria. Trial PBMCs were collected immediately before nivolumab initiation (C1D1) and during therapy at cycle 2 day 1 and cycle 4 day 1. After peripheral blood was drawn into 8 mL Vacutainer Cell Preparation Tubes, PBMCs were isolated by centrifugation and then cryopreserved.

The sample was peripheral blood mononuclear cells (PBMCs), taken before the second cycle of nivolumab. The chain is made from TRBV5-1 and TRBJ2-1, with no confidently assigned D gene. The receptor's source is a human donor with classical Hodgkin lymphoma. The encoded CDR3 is CASRPDGSSYNEQFF. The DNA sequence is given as TGCGCCAGCAGGCCTGACGGTAGCTCCTACAATGAGCAGTTCTTC.